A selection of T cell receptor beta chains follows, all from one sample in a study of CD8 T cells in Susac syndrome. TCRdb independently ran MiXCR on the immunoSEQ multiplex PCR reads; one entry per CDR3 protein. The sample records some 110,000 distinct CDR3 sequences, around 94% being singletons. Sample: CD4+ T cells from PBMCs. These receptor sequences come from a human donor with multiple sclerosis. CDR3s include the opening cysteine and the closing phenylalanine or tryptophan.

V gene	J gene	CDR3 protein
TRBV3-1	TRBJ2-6	CASSPSVWGANVLTF
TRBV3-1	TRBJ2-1	CASSQDPPGETEQFF
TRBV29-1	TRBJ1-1	CSVAGQLNTEAFF
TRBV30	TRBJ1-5	CAWSAAHMGGNQPQHF
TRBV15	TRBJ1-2	CATSRDQGSTGYTF
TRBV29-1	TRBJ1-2	CSVVWRGGYTF
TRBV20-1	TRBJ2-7	CSARAGGTSYEQYF
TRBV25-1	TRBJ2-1	CASSEGGARDNEQFF
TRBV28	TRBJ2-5	CASSLQRTGQETQYF
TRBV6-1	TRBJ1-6	CATSGDNSPLHF
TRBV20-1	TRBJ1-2	CSALSPGQSLGYTF
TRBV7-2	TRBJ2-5	CASSRETSGETQYF
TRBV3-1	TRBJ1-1	CASSQVENTEAFF
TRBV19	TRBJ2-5	CASRAQEEETQYF
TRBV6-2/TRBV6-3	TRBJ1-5	CASTSRISNQPQHF
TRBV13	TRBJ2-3	CASSLERGISTDTQYF
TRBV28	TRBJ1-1	CASSSPGQGATEAFF
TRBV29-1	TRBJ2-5	CSVDRASQETQYF
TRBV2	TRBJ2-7	CASCGTGGYEQYF
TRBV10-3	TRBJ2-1	CAISESTQGHEQFF